This T cell receptor (beta chain) derives from a study of OX40 agonist ivuxolimab in advanced cancers. Overall study results and limits: Dosing at 0.1 to 3.0 mg/kg was accompanied by clonal expansion of CD4+ and CD8+ blood T cells by week 6.

Sequenced by immunoSEQ multiplex PCR; TCRdb stores in-frame clones only, minus some. The table shows 75,000 to 95,000 clones, with around 87% occurring only once. The CDR3 totals 14 residues. Germline CDR1 MNHNY, CDR2 SVGAGI (reference sequence). Trimming left V 6 bases short and J 8 bases short, with 16 bases between. In regard to this clone: As yet, its antigen is unknown.

Sequencing used CD4+ or CD8+ T cells sorted from blood, obtained in a trial of the OX40 agonist ivuxolimab. The TCR sequence derives from an adult with an advanced solid tumor such as melanoma, head and neck, liver or kidney cancer. This sequence joins TRBV6-6 and TRBJ1-4; the D is unclear. CDR3 nucleotides: TGTGCCAGCAGCCCCGGAGGTCTACCGGAAAAACTGTTTTTT. Amino acid sequence: CASSPGGLPEKLFF.